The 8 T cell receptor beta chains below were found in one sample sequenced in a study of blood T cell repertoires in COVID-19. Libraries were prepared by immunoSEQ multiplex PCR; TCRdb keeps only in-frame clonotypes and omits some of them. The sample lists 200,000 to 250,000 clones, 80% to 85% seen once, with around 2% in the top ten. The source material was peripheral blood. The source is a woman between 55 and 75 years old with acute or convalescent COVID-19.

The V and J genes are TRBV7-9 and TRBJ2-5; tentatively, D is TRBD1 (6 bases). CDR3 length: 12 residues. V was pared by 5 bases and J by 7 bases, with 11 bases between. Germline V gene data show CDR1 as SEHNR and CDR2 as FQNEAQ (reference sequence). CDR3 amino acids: CASSNTRGTQYF. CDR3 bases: TGTGCCAGCAGCAACACCAGGGGGACCCAGTACTTC. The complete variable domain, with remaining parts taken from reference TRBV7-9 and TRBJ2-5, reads DTGVSQNPRHKITKRGQNVTFRCDPISEHNRLYWYRQTLGQGPEFLTYFQNEAQLEKSRLLSDRFSAERPKGSFSTLEIQRTEQGDSAMYLCASSNTRGTQYFGPGTRLLVL.

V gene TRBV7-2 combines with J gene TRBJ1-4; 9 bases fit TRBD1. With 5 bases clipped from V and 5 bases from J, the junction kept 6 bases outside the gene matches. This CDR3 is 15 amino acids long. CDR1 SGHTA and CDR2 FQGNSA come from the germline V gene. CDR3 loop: CASSEAGTGNEKLFF. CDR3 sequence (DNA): TGTGCCAGCAGCGAAGCCGGGACAGGGAATGAAAAACTGTTTTTT.

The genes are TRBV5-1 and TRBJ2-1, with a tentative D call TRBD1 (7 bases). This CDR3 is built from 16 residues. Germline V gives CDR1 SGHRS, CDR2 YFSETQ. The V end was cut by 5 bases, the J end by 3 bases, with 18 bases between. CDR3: CASRPGAGQSYNEQFF. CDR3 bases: TGCGCCAGCAGACCGGGGGCGGGACAGAGCTACAATGAGCAGTTCTTC.

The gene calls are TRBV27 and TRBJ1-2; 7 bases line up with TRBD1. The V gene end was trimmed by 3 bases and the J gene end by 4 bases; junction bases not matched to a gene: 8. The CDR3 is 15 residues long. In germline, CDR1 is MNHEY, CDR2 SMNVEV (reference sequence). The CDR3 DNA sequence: TGTGCCAGCAGTTTCATCCGACAGGGTAGCTATGGCTACACCTTC. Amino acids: CASSFIRQGSYGYTF.

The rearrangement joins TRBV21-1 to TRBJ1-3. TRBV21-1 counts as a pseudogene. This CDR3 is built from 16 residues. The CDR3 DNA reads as TGTGCCAGCAACCACGGGGGGGATCGCTCTGGAAACACCATATATTTT. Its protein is CASNHGGDRSGNTIYF.

The CDR3 spells CASSQGVSGGYEQYF. In DNA, the CDR3 is TGTGCCAGCAGCCAAGGGGTTAGCGGGGGTTACGAGCAGTACTTC. The chain employs TRBV4-2 and TRBJ2-7, with 9 bases identical to TRBD2. Trimming removed 1 base from V and 4 bases from J; junction bases left unmatched: 5. There are 15 residues in the CDR3. The germline CDR1 and CDR2 sequences are LGHNA and YNFKEQ.

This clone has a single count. Here the CDR3 reads CASSPGLFYNEQFF. The CDR3 DNA follows: TGTGCCAGCAGCCCGGGACTATTCTACAATGAGCAGTTCTTC. V and J are TRBV5-6 and TRBJ2-1, with 7 bases that match TRBD2. Germline assignment: CDR1 SGHDT and CDR2 YYEEEE. With V trimmed by 4 bases and J by 3 bases, 4 bases remained unmatched. The CDR3 totals 14 residues.

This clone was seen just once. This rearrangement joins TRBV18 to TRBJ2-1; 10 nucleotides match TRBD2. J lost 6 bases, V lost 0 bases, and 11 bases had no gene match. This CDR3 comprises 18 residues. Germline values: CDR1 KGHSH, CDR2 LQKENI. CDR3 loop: CASSPPKRGGGFGNEQFF. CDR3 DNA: TGTGCCAGCTCACCACCAAAGCGGGGGGGCGGGTTTGGCAATGAGCAGTTCTTC.